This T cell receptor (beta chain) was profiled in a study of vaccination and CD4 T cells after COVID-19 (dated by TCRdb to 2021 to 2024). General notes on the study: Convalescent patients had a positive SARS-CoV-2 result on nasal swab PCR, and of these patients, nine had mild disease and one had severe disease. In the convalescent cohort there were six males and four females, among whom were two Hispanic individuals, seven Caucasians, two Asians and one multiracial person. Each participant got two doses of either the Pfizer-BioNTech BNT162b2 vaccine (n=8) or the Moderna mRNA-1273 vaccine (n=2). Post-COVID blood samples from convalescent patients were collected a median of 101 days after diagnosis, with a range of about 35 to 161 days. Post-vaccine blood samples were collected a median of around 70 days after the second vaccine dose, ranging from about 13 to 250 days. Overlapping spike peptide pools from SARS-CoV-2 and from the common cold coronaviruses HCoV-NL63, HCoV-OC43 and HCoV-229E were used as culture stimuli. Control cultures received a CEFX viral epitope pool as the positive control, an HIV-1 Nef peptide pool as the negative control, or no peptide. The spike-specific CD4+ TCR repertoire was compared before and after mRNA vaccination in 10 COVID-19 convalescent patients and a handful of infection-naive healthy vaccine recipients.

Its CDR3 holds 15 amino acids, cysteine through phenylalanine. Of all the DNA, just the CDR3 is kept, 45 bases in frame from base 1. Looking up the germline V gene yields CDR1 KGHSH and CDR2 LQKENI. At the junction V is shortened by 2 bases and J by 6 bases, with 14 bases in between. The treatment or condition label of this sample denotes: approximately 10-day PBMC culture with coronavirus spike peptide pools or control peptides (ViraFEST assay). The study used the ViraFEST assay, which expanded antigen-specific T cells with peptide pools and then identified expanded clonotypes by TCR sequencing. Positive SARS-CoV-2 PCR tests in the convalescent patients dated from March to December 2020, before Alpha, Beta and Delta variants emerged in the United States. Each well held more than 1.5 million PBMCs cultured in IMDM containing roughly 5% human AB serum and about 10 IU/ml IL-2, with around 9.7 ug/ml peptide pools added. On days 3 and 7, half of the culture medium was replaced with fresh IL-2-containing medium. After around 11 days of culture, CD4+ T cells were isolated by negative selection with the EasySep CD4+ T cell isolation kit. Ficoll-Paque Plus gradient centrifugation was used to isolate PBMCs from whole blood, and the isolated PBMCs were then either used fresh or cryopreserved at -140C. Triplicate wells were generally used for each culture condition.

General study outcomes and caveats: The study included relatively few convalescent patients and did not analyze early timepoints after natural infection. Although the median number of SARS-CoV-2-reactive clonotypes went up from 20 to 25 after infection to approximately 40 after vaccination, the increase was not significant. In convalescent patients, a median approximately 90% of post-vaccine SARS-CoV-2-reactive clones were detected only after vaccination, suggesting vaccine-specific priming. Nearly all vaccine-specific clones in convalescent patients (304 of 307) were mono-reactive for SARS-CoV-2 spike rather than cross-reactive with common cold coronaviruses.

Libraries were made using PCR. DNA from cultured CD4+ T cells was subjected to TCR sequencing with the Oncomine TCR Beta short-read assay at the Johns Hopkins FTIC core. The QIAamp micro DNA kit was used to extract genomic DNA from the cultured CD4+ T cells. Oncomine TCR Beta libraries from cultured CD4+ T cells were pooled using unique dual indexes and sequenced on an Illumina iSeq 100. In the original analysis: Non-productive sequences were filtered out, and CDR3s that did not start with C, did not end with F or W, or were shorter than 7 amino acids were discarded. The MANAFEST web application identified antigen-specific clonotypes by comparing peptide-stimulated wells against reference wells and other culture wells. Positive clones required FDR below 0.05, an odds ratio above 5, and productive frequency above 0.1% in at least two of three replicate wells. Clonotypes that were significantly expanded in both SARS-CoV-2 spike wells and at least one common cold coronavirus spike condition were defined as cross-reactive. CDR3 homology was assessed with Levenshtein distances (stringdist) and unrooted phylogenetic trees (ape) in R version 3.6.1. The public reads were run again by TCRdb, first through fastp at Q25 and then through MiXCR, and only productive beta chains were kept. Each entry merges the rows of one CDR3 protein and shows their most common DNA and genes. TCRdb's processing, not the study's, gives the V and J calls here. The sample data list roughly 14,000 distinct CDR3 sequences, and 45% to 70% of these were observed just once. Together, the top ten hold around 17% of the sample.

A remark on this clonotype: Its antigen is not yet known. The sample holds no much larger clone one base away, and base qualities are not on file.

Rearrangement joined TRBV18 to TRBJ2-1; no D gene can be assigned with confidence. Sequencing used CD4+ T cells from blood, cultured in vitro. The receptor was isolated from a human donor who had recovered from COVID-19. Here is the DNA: TGTGCCAGCTCACCATTAGAACAGAACTTCAATGAGCAGTTCTTC. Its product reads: CASSPLEQNFNEQFF.